Given below is one TCR beta chain in context. The sample originates from a study of spatial heterogeneity in lung cancer. The time point denotes: sample taken at primary tumor resection. Whole RNA was taken from tumor, nontumor lung or frozen PBMC; it was then sequenced unsorted. Losses at the gene ends were 0 bases for V and 1 base for J; bases not matched to a gene: 2. The CDR3 runs 15 residues. Per the germline V gene, CDR1 is LNHNV and CDR2 is YYDKDF (reference sequence). MiXCR was run by TCRdb on the 5' RACE reads, yielding one entry per CDR3 protein. The sample has approximately 82,000 distinct CDR3 sequences; over 9.5% are singletons.

This clonotype was sampled from a male donor with early-stage non-small cell lung cancer. The sequencing used PBMCs, collected at surgery. V and J are TRBV15 and TRBJ2-7; 8 positions match TRBD2. Written as DNA, the CDR3 is TGTGCCACCAGCAGAGACAAGCGGGAGTCCTACGAGCAGTACTTC. Its protein product is CATSRDKRESYEQYF.